In this sample, the clone carrying this T cell receptor beta chain turned up once. The sample belongs to a study of long-term antiretroviral therapy in people with HIV. Study in general: The 2015 immediate-ART recommendation came about a decade after the earliest samples.

Survey-level resolution applied to immunoSEQ assay v3.0. Only in-frame clones appear in the TCRdb table, and some are missing; sequencing was by immunoSEQ multiplex PCR. The data contain just over 20,000 clones, around 79% of them singletons. This TCR came from a woman aged 40 to 50 with HIV. The material was unsorted PBMCs, obtained 4.1 years after starting antiretroviral therapy.

The CDR3: CASSDRGAGNTIYF. The CDR3 coding sequence is TGTGCCAGCAGTGACAGGGGAGCTGGAAACACCATATATTTT. The chain has TRBV5-6 and TRBJ1-3, with 8 bases aligning to TRBD1. The CDR3 is made up of 14 amino acids. The germline gives CDR1 SGHDT, CDR2 YYEEEE. V shed 5 bases, J shed 2 bases, and the junction held 3 bases outside the gene matches.